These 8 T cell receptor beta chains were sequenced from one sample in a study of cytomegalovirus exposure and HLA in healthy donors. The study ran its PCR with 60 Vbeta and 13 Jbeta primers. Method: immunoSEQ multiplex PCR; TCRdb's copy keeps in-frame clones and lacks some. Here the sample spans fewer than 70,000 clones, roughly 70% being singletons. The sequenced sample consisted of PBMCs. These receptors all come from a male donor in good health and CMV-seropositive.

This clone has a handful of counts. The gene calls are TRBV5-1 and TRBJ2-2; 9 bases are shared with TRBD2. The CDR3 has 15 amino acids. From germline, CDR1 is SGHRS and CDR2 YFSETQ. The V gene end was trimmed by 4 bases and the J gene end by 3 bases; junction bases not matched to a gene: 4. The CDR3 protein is CASSGSGGYTGELFF. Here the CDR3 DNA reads TGCGCCAGCAGCGGTAGCGGGGGTTACACCGGGGAGCTGTTTTTT.

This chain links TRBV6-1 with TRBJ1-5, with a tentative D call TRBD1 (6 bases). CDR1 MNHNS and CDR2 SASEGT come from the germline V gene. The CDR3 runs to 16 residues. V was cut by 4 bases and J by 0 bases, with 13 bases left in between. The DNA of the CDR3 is TGTGCCAGCAGTGGAGTACAGGGTACTAGCAATCAGCCCCAGCATTTT. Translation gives CASSGVQGTSNQPQHF.

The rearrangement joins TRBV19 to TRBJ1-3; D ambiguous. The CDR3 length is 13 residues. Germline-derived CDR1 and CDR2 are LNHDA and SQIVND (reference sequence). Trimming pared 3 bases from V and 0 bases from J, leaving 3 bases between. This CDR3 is CASSINSGNTIYF. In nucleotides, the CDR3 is TGTGCCAGTAGTATTAACTCTGGAAACACCATATATTTT.

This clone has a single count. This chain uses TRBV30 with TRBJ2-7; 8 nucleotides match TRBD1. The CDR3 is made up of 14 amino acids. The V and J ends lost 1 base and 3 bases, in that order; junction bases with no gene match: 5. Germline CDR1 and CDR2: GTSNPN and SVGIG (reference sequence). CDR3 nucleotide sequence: TGTGCCTGGAGTGCACAGGACAGGGTCTACGAGCAGTACTTC. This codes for CAWSAQDRVYEQYF.

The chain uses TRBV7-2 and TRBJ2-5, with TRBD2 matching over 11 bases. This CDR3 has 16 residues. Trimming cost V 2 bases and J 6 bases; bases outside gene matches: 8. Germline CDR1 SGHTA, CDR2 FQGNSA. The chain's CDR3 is CASSLMSLAGGQTQYF. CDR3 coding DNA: TGTGCCAGCAGCTTAATGAGCCTAGCGGGGGGTCAGACCCAGTACTTC.

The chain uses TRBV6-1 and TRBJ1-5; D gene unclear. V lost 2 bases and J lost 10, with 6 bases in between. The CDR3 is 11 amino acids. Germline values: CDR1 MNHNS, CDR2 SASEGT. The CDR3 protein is CASSENLPQHF. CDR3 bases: TGTGCCAGCAGTGAAAACTTACCCCAGCATTTT.

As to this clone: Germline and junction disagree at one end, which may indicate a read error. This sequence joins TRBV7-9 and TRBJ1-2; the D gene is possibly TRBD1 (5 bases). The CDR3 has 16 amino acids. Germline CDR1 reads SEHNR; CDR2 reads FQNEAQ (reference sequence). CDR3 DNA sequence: TGTTCCAGCAGCTTAGGCCCCGCACAGGTTAACTATGGCTACACCTTC. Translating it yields CSSSLGPAQVNYGYTF.

The CDR3 region has the DNA TGTGCCAGTAGTTCCGGGGCGGGGGAAAATGAGCAGTTCTTC. It encodes CASSSGAGENEQFF. The V gene is TRBV19, the J gene TRBJ2-1; 7 positions match TRBD2. CDR1 and CDR2 from the germline V gene are LNHDA and SQIVND (reference sequence). V shed 5 bases and J 7 bases; nucleotides not matched to a gene: 8. The CDR3 totals 14 residues.